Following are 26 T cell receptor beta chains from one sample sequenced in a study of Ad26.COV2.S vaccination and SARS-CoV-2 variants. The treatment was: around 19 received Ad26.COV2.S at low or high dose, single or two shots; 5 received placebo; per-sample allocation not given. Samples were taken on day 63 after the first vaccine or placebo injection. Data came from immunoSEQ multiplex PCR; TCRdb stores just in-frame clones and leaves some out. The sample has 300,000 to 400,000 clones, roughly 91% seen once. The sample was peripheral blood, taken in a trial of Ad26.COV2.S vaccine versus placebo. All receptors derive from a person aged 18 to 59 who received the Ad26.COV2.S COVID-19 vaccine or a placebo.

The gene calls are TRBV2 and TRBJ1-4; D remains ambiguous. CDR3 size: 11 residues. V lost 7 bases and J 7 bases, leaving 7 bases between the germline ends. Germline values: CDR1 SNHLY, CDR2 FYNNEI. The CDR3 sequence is CASTVGEKLFF. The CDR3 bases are TGTGCCAGCACCGTGGGTGAAAAACTGTTTTTT.

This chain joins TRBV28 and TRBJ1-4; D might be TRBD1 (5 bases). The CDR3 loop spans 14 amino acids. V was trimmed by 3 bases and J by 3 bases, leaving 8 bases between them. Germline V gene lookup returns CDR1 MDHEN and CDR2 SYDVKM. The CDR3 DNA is TGTGCCAGCAGTTTTGGGGGGTCTAATGAAAAACTGTTTTTT. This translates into CASSFGGSNEKLFF.

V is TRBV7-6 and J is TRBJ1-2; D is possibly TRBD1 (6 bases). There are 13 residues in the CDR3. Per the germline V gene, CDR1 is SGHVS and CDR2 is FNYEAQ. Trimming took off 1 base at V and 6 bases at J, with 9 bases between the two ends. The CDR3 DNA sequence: TGTGCCAGCAGCTTAGTATCAGGGGATGGCTACACCTTC. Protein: CASSLVSGDGYTF.

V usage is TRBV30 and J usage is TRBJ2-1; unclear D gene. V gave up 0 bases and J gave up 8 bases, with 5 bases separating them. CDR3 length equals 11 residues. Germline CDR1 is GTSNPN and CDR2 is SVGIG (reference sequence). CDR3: CAWSVAYEQFF. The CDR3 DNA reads TGTGCCTGGAGTGTTGCGTATGAGCAGTTCTTC.

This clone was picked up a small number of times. CDR3: CASSFDRVNSPLHF. The CDR3, as DNA: TGTGCCAGCAGCTTTGACAGGGTCAATTCACCCCTCCACTTT. This chain connects TRBV5-4 to TRBJ1-6; 7 nucleotides line up with TRBD1. Trimming cost V 2 bases and J 7 bases; bases outside gene matches: 3. Germline loops: CDR1 SGHNT, CDR2 YYREEE (reference sequence). The CDR3 has 14 amino acids.

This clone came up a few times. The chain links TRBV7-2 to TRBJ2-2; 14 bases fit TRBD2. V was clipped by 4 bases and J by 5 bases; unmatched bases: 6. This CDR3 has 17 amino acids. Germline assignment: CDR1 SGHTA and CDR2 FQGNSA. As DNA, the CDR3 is TGTGCCAGCAGCTCGACTAGCGGGAGGGCCAGAACCGGGGAGCTGTTTTTT. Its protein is CASSSTSGRARTGELFF.

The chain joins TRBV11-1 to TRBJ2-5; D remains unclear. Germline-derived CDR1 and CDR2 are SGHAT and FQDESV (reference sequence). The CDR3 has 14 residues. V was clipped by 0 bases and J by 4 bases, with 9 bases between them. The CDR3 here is CASSLAGGGETQYF. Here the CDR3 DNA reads TGTGCCAGCAGCTTAGCCGGCGGTGGAGAGACCCAGTACTTC.

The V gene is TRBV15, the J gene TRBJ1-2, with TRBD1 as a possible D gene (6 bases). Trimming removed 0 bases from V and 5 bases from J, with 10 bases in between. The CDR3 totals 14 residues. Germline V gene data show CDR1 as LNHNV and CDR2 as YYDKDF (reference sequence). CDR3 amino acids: CATSRDIQGYGYTF. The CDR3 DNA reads TGTGCCACCAGCAGAGACATACAGGGTTATGGCTACACCTTC.

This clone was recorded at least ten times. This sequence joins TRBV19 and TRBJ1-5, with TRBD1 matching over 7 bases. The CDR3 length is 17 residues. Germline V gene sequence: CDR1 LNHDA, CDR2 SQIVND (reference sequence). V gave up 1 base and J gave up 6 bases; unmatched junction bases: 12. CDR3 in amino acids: CASSIAWQGGTPQPQHF. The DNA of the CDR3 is TGTGCCAGTAGTATAGCGTGGCAGGGGGGTACCCCTCAGCCCCAGCATTTT.

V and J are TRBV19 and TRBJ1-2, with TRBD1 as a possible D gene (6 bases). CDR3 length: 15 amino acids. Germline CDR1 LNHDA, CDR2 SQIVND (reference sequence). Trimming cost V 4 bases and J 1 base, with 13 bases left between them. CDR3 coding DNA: TGTGCCAGTAGTACGGGGGCCCAAATTAACTATGGCTACACCTTC. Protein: CASSTGAQINYGYTF.

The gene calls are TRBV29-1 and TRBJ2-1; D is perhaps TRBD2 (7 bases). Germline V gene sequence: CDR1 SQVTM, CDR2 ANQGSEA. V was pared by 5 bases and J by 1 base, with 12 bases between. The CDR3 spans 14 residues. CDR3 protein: CSVKGEGSYNEQFF. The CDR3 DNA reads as TGCAGCGTTAAGGGGGAGGGTTCCTACAATGAGCAGTTCTTC.

CDR3 DNA sequence: TGTGCCAGTAGACAGGTGAACACTGAAGCTTTCTTT. This gives the protein CASRQVNTEAFF. J is TRBJ1-1 and V is TRBV6-5; weak D call: TRBD1 (6 bases). This CDR3 spans 12 amino acids. Per germline, CDR1 MNHEY and CDR2 SVGAGI. Trimming removed 9 bases from V and 0 bases from J, with 8 bases in between.

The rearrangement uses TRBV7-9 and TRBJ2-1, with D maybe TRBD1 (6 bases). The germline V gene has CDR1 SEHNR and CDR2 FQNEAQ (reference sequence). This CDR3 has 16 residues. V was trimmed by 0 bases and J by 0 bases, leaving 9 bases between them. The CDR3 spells CASSLASGVSYNEQFF. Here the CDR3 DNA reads TGTGCCAGCAGCTTAGCCTCAGGGGTCTCCTACAATGAGCAGTTCTTC.

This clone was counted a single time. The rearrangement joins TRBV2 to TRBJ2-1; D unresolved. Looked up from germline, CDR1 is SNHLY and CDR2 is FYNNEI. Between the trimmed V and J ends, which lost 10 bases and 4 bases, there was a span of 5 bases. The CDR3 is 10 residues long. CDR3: CATGYNEQFF. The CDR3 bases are TGTGCCACCGGGTACAATGAGCAGTTCTTC.

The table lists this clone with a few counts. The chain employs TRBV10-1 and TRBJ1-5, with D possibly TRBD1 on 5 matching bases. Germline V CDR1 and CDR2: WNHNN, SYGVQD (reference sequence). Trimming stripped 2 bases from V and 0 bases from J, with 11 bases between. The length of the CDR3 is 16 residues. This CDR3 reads CASSERWGVSNQPQHF. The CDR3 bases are TGCGCCAGCAGTGAGAGGTGGGGGGTTAGCAATCAGCCCCAGCATTTT.

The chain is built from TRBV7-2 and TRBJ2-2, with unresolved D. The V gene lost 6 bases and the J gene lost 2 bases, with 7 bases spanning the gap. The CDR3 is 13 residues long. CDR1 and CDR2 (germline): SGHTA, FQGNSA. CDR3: CASRSFNTGELFF. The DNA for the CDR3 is TGTGCCAGCAGATCTTTTAACACCGGGGAGCTGTTTTTT. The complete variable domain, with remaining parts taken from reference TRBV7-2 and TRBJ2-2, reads GAGVSQSPSNKVTEKGKDVELRCDPISGHTALYWYRQSLGQGLEFLIYFQGNSAPDKSGLPSDRFSAERTGGSVSTLTIQRTQQEDSAVYLCASRSFNTGELFFGEGSRLTVL.

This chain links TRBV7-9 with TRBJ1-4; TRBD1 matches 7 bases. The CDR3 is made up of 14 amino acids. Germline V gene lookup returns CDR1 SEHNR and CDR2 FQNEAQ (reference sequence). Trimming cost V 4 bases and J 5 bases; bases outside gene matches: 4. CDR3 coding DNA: TGTGCCAGCAGCTCCCGGGACAGAAATGAAAAACTGTTTTTT. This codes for CASSSRDRNEKLFF.

The CDR3 nucleotides are TGTGCCAGCAGGGCCGGGACTAGCGGACACAATGAGCAGTTCTTC. Protein sequence: CASRAGTSGHNEQFF. The J gene is TRBJ2-1, the V gene TRBV2; 11 bases agree with TRBD2. The CDR3 is 15 residues long. Germline V CDR1 and CDR2: SNHLY, FYNNEI. Unmatched junction bases numbered 6, after V lost 6 bases and J lost 5 bases.

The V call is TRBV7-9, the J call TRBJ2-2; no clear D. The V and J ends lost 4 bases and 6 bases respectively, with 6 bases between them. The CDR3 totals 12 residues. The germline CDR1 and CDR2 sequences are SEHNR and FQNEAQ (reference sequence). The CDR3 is CASSSRAGELFF. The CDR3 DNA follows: TGTGCCAGCAGCTCTCGGGCCGGGGAGCTGTTTTTT.

The CDR3 protein is CASRATGLNYTDTQYF. The CDR3, as DNA: TGTGCCAGCAGGGCCACGGGACTTAACTACACAGATACGCAGTATTTT. This chain links TRBV2 with TRBJ2-3; TRBD2 might be the D (6 bases). Germline loops: CDR1 SNHLY, CDR2 FYNNEI. V was shortened by 6 bases and J by 2 bases, with 18 bases between the two germline ends. There are 16 residues in the CDR3.

The CDR3 nucleotides are TGTGCCAGCAGCCAATACCAGGGCGGGGGCACTGAAGCTTTCTTT. It encodes CASSQYQGGGTEAFF. The rearrangement uses TRBV9 and TRBJ1-1; TRBD1 might be the D (5 bases). The V and J ends lost 4 bases and 4 bases respectively, with 17 bases between them. There are 15 residues in the CDR3. Germline CDR1 reads SGDLS; CDR2 reads YYNGEE.

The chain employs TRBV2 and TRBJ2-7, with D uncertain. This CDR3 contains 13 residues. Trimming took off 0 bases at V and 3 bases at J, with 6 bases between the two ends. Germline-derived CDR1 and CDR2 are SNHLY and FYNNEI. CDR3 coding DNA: TGTGCCAGCAGTGAAGCGGAGTTCTACGAGCAGTACTTC. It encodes CASSEAEFYEQYF.

The CDR3 DNA sequence: TGTGCCAGCAAAAACGAGGGATTAAGGGGACAGCCCCAGCATTTT. Its translation: CASKNEGLRGQPQHF. V is TRBV6-6 and J is TRBJ1-5, with D perhaps TRBD1 (5 bases). Trimming took 7 bases from V and 7 from J, leaving 20 bases between them. Germline V gene data show CDR1 as MNHNY and CDR2 as SVGAGI (reference sequence). The CDR3 length is 15 residues.

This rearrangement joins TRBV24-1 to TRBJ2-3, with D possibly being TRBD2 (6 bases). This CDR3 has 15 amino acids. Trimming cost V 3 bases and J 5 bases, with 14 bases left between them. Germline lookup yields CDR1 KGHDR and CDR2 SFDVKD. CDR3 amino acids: CATSDSPGGIDTQYF. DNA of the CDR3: TGTGCCACCAGTGATAGCCCCGGGGGTATAGATACGCAGTATTTT.

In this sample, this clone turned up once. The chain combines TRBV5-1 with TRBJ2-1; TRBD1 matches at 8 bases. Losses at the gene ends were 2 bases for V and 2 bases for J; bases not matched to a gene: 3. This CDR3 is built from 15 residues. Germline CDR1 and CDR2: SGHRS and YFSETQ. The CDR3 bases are TGCGCCAGCAGCTTTCCGGGACAGGCCTACAATGAGCAGTTCTTC. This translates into CASSFPGQAYNEQFF. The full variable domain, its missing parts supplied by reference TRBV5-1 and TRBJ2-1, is KAGVTQTPRYLIKTRGQQVTLSCSPISGHRSVSWYQQTPGQGLQFLFEYFSETQRNKGNFPGRFSGRQFSNSRSEMNVSTLELGDSALYLCASSFPGQAYNEQFFGPGTRLTVL.

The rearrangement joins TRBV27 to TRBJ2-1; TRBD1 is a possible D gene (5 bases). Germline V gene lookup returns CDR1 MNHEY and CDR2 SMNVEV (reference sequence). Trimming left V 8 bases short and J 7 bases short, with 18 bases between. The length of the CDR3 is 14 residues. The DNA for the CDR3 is TGTGCCAGCGTTCCCCGCCAGGGTTGGAATGAGCAGTTCTTC. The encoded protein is CASVPRQGWNEQFF.